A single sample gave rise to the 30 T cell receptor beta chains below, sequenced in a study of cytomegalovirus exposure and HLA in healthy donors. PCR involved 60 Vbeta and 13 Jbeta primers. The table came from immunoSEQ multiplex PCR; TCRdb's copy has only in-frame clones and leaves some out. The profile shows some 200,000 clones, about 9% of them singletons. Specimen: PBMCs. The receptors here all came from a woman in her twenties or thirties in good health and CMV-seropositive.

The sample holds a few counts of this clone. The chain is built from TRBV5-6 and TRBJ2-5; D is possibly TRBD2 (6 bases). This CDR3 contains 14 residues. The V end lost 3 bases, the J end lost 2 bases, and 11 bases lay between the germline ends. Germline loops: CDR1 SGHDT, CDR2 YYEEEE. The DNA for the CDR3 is TGTGCCAGCAGCTACGGGACTTTTCAAGAGACCCAGTACTTC. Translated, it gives CASSYGTFQETQYF. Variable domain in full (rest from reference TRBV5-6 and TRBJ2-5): DAGVTQSPTHLIKTRGQQVTLRCSPKSGHDTVSWYQQALGQGPQFIFQYYEEEERQRGNFPDRFSGHQFPNYSSELNVNALLLGDSALYLCASSYGTFQETQYFGPGTRLLVL.

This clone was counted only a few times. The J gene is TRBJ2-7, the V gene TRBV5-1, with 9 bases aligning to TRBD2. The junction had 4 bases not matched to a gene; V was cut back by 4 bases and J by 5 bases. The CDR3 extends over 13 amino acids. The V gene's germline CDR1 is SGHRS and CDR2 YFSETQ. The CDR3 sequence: CASSKIAGDEQYF. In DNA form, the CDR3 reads TGCGCCAGCAGCAAAATAGCGGGAGACGAGCAGTACTTC.

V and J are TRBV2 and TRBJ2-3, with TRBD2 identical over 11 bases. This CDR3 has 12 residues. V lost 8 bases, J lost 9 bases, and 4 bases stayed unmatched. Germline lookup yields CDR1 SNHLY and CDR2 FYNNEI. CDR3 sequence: CASHLAGGTQYF. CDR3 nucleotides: TGTGCCAGCCATTTAGCGGGAGGGACGCAGTATTTT.

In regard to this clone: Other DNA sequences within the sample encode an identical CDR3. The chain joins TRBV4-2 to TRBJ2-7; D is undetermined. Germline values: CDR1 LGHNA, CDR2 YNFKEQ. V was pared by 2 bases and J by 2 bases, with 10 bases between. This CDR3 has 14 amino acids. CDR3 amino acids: CASSQSGTTYEQYF. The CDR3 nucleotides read TGTGCCAGCAGCCAATCCGGCACTACCTACGAGCAGTACTTC.

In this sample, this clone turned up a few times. The CDR3 reads CASNREGGFYEQYF. The CDR3 DNA is TGTGCCAGCAACCGAGAGGGAGGGTTCTACGAGCAGTACTTC. V is TRBV5-8 and J is TRBJ2-7; TRBD2 matches 7 bases. Germline lookup yields CDR1 SGHTS and CDR2 YDEGEE. After removal of 6 bases from V and 3 bases from J, the junction contained 9 bases not matched to a gene. The CDR3 is made up of 14 amino acids.

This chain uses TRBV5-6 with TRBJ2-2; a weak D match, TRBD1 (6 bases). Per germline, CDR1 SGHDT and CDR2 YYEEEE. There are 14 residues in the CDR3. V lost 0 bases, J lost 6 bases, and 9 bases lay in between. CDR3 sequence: CASSLEGGSGELFF. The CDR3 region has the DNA TGTGCCAGCAGCTTGGAAGGGGGTTCCGGGGAGCTGTTTTTT. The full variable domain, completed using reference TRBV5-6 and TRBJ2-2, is DAGVTQSPTHLIKTRGQQVTLRCSPKSGHDTVSWYQQALGQGPQFIFQYYEEEERQRGNFPDRFSGHQFPNYSSELNVNALLLGDSALYLCASSLEGGSGELFFGEGSRLTVL.

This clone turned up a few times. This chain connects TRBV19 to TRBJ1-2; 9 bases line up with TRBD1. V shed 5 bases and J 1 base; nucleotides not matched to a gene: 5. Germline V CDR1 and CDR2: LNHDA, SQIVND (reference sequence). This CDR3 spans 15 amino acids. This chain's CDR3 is CASSFRDRVNYGYTF. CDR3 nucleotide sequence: TGTGCCAGTAGTTTCCGGGACAGGGTTAACTATGGCTACACCTTC.

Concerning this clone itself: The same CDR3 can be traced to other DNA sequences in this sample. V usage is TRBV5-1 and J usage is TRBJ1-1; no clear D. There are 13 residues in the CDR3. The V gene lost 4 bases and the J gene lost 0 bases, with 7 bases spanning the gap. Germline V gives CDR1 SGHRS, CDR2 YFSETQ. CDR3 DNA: TGCGCCAGCAGCCCAGACATGAACACTGAAGCTTTCTTT. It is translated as CASSPDMNTEAFF. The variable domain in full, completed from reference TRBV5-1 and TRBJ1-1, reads KAGVTQTPRYLIKTRGQQVTLSCSPISGHRSVSWYQQTPGQGLQFLFEYFSETQRNKGNFPGRFSGRQFSNSRSEMNVSTLELGDSALYLCASSPDMNTEAFFGQGTRLTVV.

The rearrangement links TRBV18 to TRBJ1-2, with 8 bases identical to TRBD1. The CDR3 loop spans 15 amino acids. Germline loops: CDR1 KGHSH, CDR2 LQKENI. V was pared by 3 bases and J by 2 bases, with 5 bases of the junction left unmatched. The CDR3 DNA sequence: TGTGCCAGCTCACCGGCGGGACAGGCAAACTATGGCTACACCTTC. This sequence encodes CASSPAGQANYGYTF. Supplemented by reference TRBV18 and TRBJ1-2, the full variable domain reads NAGVMQNPRHLVRRRGQEARLRCSPMKGHSHVYWYRQLPEEGLKFMVYLQKENIIDESGMPKERFSAEFPKEGPSILRIQQVVRGDSAAYFCASSPAGQANYGYTFGSGTRLTVV.

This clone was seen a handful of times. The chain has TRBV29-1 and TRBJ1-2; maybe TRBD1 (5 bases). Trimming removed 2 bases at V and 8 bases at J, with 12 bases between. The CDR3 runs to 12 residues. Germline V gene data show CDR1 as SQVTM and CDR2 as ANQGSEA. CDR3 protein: CSVEYGGGGYTF. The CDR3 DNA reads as TGCAGCGTTGAATACGGGGGTGGAGGCTACACCTTC.

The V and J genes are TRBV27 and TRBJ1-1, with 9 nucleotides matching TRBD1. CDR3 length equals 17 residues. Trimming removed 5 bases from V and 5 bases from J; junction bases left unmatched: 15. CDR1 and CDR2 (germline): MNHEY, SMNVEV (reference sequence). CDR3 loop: CASSRRDRASIGTEAFF. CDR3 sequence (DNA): TGTGCCAGCAGTCGTCGGGACAGGGCCTCGATCGGGACTGAAGCTTTCTTT.

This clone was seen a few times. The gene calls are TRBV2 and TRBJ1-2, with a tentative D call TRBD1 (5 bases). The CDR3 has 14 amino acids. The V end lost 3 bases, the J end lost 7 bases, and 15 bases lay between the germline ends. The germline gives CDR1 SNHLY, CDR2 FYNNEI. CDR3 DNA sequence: TGTGCCAGCAGTGAGGTCAGGGAAGTTGGTGGCTACACCTTC. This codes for CASSEVREVGGYTF.

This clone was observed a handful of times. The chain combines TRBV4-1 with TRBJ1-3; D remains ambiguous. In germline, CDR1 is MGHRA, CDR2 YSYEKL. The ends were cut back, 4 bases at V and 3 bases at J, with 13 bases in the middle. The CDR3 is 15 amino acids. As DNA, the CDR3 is TGCGCCAGCAGCCGCGCTAACTTCGGTGGAAACACCATATATTTT. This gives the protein CASSRANFGGNTIYF.

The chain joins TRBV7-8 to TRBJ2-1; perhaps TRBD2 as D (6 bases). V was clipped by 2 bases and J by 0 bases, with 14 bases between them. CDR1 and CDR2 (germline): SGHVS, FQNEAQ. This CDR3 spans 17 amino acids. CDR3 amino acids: CASSLPTGGSSYNEQFF. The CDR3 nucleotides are TGTGCCAGCAGCTTACCCACTGGGGGGAGCTCCTACAATGAGCAGTTCTTC.

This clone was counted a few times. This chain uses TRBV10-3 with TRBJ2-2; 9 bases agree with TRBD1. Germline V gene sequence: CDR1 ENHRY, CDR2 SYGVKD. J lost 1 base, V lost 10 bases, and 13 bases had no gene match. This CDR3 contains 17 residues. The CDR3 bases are TGTGCCACCAGGGCGGGACAGGGCACCTTGAACACCGGGGAGCTGTTTTTT. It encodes CATRAGQGTLNTGELFF.

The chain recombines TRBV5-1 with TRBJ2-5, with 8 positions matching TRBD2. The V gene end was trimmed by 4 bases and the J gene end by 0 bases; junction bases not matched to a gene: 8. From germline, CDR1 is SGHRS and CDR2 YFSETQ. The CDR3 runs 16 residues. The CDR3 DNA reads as TGCGCCAGCAGCAGTAGCGGGAACCCGTACCAAGAGACCCAGTACTTC. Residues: CASSSSGNPYQETQYF. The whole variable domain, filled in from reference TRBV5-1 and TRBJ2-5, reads KAGVTQTPRYLIKTRGQQVTLSCSPISGHRSVSWYQQTPGQGLQFLFEYFSETQRNKGNFPGRFSGRQFSNSRSEMNVSTLELGDSALYLCASSSSGNPYQETQYFGPGTRLLVL.

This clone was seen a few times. The CDR3, as DNA: TGCGCCAGCAGCCAGGCATACAGGGGAAATCAGCCCCAGCATTTT. This translates into CASSQAYRGNQPQHF. This chain links TRBV4-1 with TRBJ1-5; TRBD1 matches 7 bases. Germline CDR1 is MGHRA and CDR2 is YSYEKL. CDR3 length: 15 amino acids. The trim removed 3 bases at V and 4 bases at J, leaving 6 bases unmatched.

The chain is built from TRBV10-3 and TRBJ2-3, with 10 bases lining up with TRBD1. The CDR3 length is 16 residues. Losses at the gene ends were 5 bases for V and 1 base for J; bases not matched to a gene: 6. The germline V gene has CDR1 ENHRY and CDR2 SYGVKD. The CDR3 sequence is CAISPQGTGGTDTQYF. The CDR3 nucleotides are TGTGCCATCAGTCCCCAGGGGACAGGGGGCACAGATACGCAGTATTTT.

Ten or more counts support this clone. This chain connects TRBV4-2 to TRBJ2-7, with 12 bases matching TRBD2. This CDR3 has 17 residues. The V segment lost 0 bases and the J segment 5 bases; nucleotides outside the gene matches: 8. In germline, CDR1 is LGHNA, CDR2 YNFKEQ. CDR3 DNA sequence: TGTGCCAGCAGCCAAGATTGGCTAGCGGGAGGGCCTAACGAGCAGTACTTC. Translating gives CASSQDWLAGGPNEQYF.

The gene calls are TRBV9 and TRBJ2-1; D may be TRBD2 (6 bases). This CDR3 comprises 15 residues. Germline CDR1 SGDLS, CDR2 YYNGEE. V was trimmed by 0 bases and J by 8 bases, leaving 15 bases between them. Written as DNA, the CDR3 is TGTGCCAGCAGCGTAGTCGGGAGTGCGAGGGATGAGCAGTTCTTC. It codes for CASSVVGSARDEQFF.

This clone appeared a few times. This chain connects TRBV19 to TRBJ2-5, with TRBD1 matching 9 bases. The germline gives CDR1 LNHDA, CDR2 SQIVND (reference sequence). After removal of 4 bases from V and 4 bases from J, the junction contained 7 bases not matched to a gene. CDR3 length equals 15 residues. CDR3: CASSKGQGSVETQYF. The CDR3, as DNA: TGTGCCAGTAGTAAAGGACAGGGGAGTGTAGAGACCCAGTACTTC.

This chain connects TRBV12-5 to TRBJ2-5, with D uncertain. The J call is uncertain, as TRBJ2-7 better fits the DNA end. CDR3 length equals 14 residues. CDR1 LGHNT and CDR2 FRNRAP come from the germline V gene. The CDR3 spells CASGLGYLFYEQYF. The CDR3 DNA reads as TGTGCTAGTGGTTTGGGCTACCTCTTCTACGAGCAGTACTTC.

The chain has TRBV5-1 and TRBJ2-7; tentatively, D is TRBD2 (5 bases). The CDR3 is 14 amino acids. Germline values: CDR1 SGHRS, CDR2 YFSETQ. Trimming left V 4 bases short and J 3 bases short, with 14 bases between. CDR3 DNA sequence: TGCGCCAGCAGCCCGGTGGGCGGGCTCTACGAGCAGTACTTC. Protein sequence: CASSPVGGLYEQYF. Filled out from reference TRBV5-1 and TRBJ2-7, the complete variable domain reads KAGVTQTPRYLIKTRGQQVTLSCSPISGHRSVSWYQQTPGQGLQFLFEYFSETQRNKGNFPGRFSGRQFSNSRSEMNVSTLELGDSALYLCASSPVGGLYEQYFGPGTRLTVT.

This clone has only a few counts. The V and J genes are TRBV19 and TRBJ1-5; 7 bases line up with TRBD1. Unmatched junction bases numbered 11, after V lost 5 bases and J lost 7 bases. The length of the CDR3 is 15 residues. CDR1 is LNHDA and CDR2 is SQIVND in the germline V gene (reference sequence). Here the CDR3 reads CASSLTGQVGQPQHF. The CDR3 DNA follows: TGTGCCAGTAGTCTCACCGGACAGGTAGGACAGCCCCAGCATTTT.

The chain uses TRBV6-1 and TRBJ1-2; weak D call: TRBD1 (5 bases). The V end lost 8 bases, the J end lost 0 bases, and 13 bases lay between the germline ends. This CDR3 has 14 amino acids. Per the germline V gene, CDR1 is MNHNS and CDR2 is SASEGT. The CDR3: CASRTGGTNYGYTF. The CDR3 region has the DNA TGTGCCAGCCGAACGGGGGGTACTAACTATGGCTACACCTTC.

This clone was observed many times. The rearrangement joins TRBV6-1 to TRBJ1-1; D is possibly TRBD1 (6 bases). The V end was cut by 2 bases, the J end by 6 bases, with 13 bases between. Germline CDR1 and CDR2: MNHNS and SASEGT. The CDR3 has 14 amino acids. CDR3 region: CASSEIDTGSEAFF. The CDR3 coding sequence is TGTGCCAGCAGTGAAATCGATACAGGGTCTGAAGCTTTCTTT.

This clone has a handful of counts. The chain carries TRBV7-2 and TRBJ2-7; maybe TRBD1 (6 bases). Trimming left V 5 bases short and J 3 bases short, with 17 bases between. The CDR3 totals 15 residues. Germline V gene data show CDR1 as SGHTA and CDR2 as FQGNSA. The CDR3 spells CASSPGQGLNYEQYF. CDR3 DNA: TGTGCCAGCAGCCCCGGGCAGGGGCTAAACTACGAGCAGTACTTC.

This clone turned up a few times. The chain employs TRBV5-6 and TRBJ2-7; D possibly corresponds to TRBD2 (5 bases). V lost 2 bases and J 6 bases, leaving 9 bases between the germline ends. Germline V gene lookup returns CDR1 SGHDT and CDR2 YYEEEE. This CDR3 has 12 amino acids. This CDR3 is CASSLGRSEQYF. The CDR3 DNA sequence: TGTGCCAGCAGCTTAGGGAGATCCGAGCAGTACTTC.

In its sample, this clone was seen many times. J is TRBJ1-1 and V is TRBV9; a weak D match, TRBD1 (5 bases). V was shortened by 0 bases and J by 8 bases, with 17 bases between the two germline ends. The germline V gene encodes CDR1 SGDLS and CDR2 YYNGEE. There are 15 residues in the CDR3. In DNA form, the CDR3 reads TGTGCCAGCAGCGTAGCCGGGGGGGTCTCGTCGGAAGCTTTCTTT. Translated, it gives CASSVAGGVSSEAFF.

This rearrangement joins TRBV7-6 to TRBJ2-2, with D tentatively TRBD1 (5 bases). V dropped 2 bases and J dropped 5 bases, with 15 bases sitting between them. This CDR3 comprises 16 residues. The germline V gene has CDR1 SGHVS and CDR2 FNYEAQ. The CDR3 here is CASSLLVQGQTGELFF. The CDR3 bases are TGTGCCAGCAGCTTACTGGTTCAGGGTCAAACCGGGGAGCTGTTTTTT.